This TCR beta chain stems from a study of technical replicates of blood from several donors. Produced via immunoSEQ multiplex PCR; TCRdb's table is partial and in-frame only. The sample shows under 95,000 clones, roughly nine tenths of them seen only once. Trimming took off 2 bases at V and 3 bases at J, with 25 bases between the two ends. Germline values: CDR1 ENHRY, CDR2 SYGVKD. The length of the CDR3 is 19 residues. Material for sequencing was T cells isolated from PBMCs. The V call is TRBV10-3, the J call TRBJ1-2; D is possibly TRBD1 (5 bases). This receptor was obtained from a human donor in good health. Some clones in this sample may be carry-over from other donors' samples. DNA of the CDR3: TGTGCCATCAGTGAGAGGCAGGGCCAAACCCCCCACTCGGACTATGGCTACACCTTC. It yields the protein CAISERQGQTPHSDYGYTF.